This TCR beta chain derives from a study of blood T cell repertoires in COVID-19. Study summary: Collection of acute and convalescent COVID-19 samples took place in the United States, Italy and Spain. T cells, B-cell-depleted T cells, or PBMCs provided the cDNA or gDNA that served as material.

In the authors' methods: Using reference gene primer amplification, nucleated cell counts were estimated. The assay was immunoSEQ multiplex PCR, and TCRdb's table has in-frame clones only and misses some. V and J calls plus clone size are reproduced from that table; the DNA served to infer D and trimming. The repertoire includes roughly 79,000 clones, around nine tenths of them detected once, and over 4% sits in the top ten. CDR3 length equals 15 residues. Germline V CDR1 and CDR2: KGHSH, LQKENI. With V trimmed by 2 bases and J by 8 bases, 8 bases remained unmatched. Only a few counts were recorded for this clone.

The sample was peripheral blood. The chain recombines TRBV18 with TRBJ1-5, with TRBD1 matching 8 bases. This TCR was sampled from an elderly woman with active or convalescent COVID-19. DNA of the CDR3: TGTGCCAGCTCACCAGGGAACAGGGGGTCGGAGCCCCAGCATTTT. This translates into CASSPGNRGSEPQHF.